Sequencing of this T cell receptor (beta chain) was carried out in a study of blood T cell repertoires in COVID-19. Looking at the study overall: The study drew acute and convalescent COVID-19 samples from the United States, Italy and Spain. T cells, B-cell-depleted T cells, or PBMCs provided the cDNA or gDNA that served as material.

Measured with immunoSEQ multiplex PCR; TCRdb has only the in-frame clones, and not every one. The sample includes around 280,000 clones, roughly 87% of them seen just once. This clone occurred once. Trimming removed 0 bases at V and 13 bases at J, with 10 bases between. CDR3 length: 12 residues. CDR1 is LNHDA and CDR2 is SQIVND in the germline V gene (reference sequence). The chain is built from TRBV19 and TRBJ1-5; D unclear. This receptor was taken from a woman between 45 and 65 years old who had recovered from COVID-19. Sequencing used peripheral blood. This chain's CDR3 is CASSIDLGAQHF. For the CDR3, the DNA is TGTGCCAGTAGTATAGATCTGGGAGCTCAGCATTTT.